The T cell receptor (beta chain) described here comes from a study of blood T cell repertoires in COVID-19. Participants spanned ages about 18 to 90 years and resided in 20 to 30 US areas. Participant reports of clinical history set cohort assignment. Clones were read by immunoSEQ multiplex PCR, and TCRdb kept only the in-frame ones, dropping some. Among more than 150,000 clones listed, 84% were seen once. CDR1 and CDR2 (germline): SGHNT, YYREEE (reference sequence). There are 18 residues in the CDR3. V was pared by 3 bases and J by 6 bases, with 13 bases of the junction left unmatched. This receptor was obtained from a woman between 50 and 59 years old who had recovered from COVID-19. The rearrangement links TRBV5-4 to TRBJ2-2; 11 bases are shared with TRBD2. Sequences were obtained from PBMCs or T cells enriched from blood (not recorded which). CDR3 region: CASSSSPTSGSVAGELFF. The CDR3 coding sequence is TGTGCCAGCAGCTCGTCCCCCACTAGCGGGAGCGTTGCCGGGGAGCTGTTTTTT.